One T cell receptor (beta chain) is described in this entry. What it binds is unknown. Since all of the isolated RNA was reverse transcribed, expressed TCRB transcripts were what got sequenced. The assay was immunoSEQ multiplex PCR, and TCRdb's table has in-frame clones only and misses some. The repertoire has a few hundred thousand clones, over 8.5% of them found once; the top ten carry 0.03% to 0.04%. One heparinised draw, averaging roughly 0.12 L, was taken per donor. Trimming took 2 bases from V and 0 from J, leaving 14 bases between them. This CDR3 is 17 amino acids long. Germline-derived CDR1 and CDR2 are SEHNR and FQNEAQ (reference sequence). The sample originates from a study of beta chain features in type 1 diabetes. Whole-study context: Patient and healthy donor groups were alike in age, gender and cell yields. Study conclusions and caveats: With patients and controls alike, PCR might favor shorter templates to an equal degree. Naive, central memory and regulatory TCRB repertoires appeared more similar among patients than healthy donors.

This sequence originates from a woman in her late teens or twenties in good health. The sample taken for sequencing was naive CD4+ T cells from blood. The chain recombines TRBV7-9 with TRBJ2-1; D is possibly TRBD1 (5 bases). For the CDR3, the DNA is TGTGCCAGCAGCTTACCGAAGGGGATCGCCTCCTACAATGAGCAGTTCTTC. Its translation is CASSLPKGIASYNEQFF.